This record covers a single T cell receptor (beta chain). CDR3 length: 14 residues. TCRdb keeps only in-frame clones here, not all; method: immunoSEQ multiplex PCR. The repertoire has about 170,000 clones, around 79% of them found once; the top ten carry around 20%. The sample originates from a study of blood T cell repertoires in COVID-19. The receptor was derived from a woman in her sixties or seventies in a cohort exposed to, infected with or recovered from COVID-19 (not recorded which). Sequenced material: PBMCs or T cells enriched from blood (not recorded which). V and J are TRBV21-1 and TRBJ2-1; the table's D call, TRBD2, has no DNA check behind it. TRBV21-1 is annotated as a pseudogene. This chain's CDR3 is CASNRTSGRGEQFF. CDR3 DNA sequence: TGTGCCAGCAACAGGACTAGCGGGAGGGGTGAGCAGTTCTTC.